Following are 3 T cell receptor beta chains from one sample sequenced in a study of cytomegalovirus exposure and HLA in healthy donors. The PCR used 60 Vbeta and 13 Jbeta primers. Here immunoSEQ multiplex PCR was the method, and the copy in TCRdb shows in-frame clones only, minus some. The table for this sample gives 45,000 to 60,000 clones. Sequences were obtained from PBMCs. These TCRs come from a male donor in good health and CMV-seronegative.

The chain combines TRBV28 with TRBJ2-3; 9 bases line up with TRBD1. J was trimmed by 1 base and V by 9 bases; bases with no gene match: 11. The CDR3 has 16 amino acids. Germline CDR1 MDHEN, CDR2 SYDVKM. This chain's CDR3 is CASGTGTGSGTDTQYF. In nucleotides, the CDR3 is TGTGCCAGTGGGACAGGGACGGGGTCGGGCACAGATACGCAGTATTTT.

This sequence joins TRBV9 and TRBJ1-6, with D tentatively TRBD1 (6 bases). Deletions cut 3 bases from V and 1 base from J, with 17 bases between. There are 18 residues in the CDR3. The germline V gene has CDR1 SGDLS and CDR2 YYNGEE. For the CDR3, the DNA is TGTGCCAGCAGCGGACCCGAGGGGGTTCGGTCCTATAATTCACCCCTCCACTTT. Translation gives CASSGPEGVRSYNSPLHF.

This sequence joins TRBV9 and TRBJ1-4; weak D call: TRBD1 (5 bases). Trimming left V 3 bases short and J 5 bases short, with 11 bases between. Germline V gene sequence: CDR1 SGDLS, CDR2 YYNGEE. The CDR3 extends over 14 amino acids. Here the CDR3 reads CASSGWDSNEKLFF. The CDR3 coding sequence is TGTGCCAGCAGCGGCTGGGACTCAAATGAAAAACTGTTTTTT.